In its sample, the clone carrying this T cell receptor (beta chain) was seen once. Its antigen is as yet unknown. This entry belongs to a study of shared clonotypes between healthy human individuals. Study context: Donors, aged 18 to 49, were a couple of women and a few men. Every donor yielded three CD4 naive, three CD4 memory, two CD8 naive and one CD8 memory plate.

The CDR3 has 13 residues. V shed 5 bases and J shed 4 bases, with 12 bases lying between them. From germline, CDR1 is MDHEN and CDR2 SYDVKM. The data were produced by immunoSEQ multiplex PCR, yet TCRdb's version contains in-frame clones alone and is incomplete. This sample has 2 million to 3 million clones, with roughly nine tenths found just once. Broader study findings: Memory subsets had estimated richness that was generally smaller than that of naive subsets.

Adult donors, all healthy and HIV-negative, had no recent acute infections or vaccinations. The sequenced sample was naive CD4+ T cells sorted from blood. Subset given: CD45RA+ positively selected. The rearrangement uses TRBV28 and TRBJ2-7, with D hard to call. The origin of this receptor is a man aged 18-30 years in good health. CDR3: CASSRTTYYEQYF. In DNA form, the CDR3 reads TGTGCCAGCAGTCGAACAACCTATTACGAGCAGTACTTC. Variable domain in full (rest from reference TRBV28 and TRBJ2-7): DVKVTQSSRYLVKRTGEKVFLECVQDMDHENMFWYRQDPGLGLRLIYFSYDVKMKEKGDIPEGYSVSREKKERFSLILESASTNQTSMYLCASSRTTYYEQYFGPGTRLTVT.